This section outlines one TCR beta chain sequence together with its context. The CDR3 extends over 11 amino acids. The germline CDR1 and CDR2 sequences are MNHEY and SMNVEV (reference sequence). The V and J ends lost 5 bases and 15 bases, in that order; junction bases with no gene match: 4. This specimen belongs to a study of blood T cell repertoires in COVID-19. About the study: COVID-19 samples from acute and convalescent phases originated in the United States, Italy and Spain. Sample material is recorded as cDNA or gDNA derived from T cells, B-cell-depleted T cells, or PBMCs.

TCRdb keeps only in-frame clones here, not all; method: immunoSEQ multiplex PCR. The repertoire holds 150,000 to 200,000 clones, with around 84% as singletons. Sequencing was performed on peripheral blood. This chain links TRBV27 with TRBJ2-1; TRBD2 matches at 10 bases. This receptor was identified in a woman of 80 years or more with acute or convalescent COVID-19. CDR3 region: CASSSGRVRFF. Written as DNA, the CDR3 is TGTGCCAGCAGTAGCGGGAGGGTACGGTTCTTC.